These 10 T cell receptor beta chains share one sample of origin, sequenced in a study of CD8 T cells in Susac syndrome. Reverse transcription of 0.5 to 1 ug RNA was performed with random hexamers. MiXCR was run by TCRdb on the immunoSEQ multiplex PCR reads, yielding one entry per CDR3 protein. Of approximately 160,000 distinct CDR3 sequences listed, less than 95% were seen once; the top ten hold 0.09% to 0.1%. The source material was CD4+ T cells from PBMCs. The source of these receptors is a human donor with multiple sclerosis.

The chain joins TRBV9 to TRBJ1-1; D is undetermined. V lost 5 bases to trimming and J lost 2 bases, with 10 bases between them. The CDR3 covers 13 residues. Looked up from germline, CDR1 is SGDLS and CDR2 is YYNGEE. The CDR3 coding sequence is TGTGCCAGCAGTTGGACCCGTAACACTGAAGCTTTCTTT. It specifies CASSWTRNTEAFF. Complete variable domain (other parts from reference TRBV9 and TRBJ1-1): DSGVTQTPKHLITATGQRVTLRCSPRSGDLSVYWYQQSLDQGLQFLIQYYNGEERAKGNILERFSAQQFPDLHSELNLSSLELGDSALYFCASSWTRNTEAFFGQGTRLTVV.

The chain links TRBV29-1 to TRBJ2-3; D perhaps matches TRBD2 (6 bases). The CDR3 runs 12 residues. V gave up 6 bases and J gave up 4 bases, with 11 bases separating them. The germline V gene encodes CDR1 SQVTM and CDR2 ANQGSEA. The CDR3 nucleotides read TGCAGCGTCGAGGAGGGCTCAGATACGCAGTATTTT. Translating it yields CSVEEGSDTQYF.

There are a few counts of this clonotype. The CDR3 loop reads CASSLATDDSYNEQFF. As DNA, the CDR3 is TGCGCCAGCAGCTTGGCGACCGACGACTCCTACAATGAGCAGTTCTTC. The gene calls are TRBV5-1 and TRBJ2-1; unclear D gene. The CDR3 is made up of 16 amino acids. The V end lost 0 bases, the J end lost 0 bases, and 10 bases lay between the germline ends. CDR1 and CDR2 from the germline V gene are SGHRS and YFSETQ.

The V call is TRBV11-2, the J call TRBJ2-7, with D possibly being TRBD1 or TRBD2 (5 bases each). CDR1 SGHAT and CDR2 FQNNGV come from the germline V gene. This CDR3 comprises 13 residues. V lost 8 bases and J lost 12, with 23 bases in between. CDR3 region: CASSDEGISRRYF. The CDR3, as DNA: TGTGCCAGCTCGGATGAGGGGATCAGTCGTCGGTACTTC.

The rearrangement links TRBV27 to TRBJ2-7; D is perhaps TRBD1 or TRBD2 (5 bases each). The CDR3 runs to 14 residues. The ends were cut back, 2 bases at V and 3 bases at J, with 11 bases in the middle. Germline V CDR1 and CDR2: MNHEY, SMNVEV (reference sequence). The CDR3: CASSLEGKIYEQYF. CDR3 sequence (DNA): TGTGCCAGCAGTTTAGAGGGGAAGATCTACGAGCAGTACTTC.

This chain joins TRBV20-1 and TRBJ2-5, with D maybe TRBD2 (6 bases). This CDR3 has 14 residues. Trimming took off 5 bases at V and 4 bases at J, with 17 bases between the two ends. The V gene's germline CDR1 is DFQATT and CDR2 SNEGSKA (reference sequence). CDR3 loop: CSARRGGGRETQYF. CDR3 bases: TGCAGTGCTCGCCGCGGCGGAGGGCGAGAGACCCAGTACTTC.

This chain connects TRBV5-1 to TRBJ2-2, with TRBD1 matching over 7 bases. This CDR3 is 15 amino acids long. J was trimmed by 4 bases and V by 1 base; bases with no gene match: 4. The germline V gene encodes CDR1 SGHRS and CDR2 YFSETQ. CDR3 in amino acids: CASSLWDSTTGELFF. CDR3 nucleotides: TGCGCCAGCAGCTTGTGGGACAGTACCACCGGGGAGCTGTTTTTT.

The J gene is TRBJ1-5, the V gene TRBV2; D is unclear. Germline V gives CDR1 SNHLY, CDR2 FYNNEI. V lost 4 bases and J lost 7, with 11 bases in between. CDR3 length equals 13 residues. The DNA for the CDR3 is TGTGCCAGCAGTGGTCAGTCGGAGCAGCCCCAGCATTTT. Translation: CASSGQSEQPQHF.

The chain combines TRBV9 with TRBJ2-1; TRBD2 agrees at 7 bases. Trimming removed 4 bases from V and 5 bases from J; junction bases left unmatched: 6. This CDR3 has 14 amino acids. Germline V CDR1 and CDR2: SGDLS, YYNGEE. CDR3 sequence (DNA): TGTGCCAGCAGCACCCTCGGGACTAACAATGAGCAGTTCTTC. It codes for CASSTLGTNNEQFF.

The chain links TRBV7-9 to TRBJ2-5, with 10 bases identical to TRBD1. Germline V gene sequence: CDR1 SEHNR, CDR2 FQNEAQ (reference sequence). This CDR3 is built from 16 residues. The V and J ends lost 5 bases and 4 bases, in that order; junction bases with no gene match: 10. The CDR3 coding sequence is TGTGCCAGCAGCCGAAAAGACAGGGGGCAGGGAGAGACCCAGTACTTC. The encoded protein is CASSRKDRGQGETQYF.